One and the same sample provided the 21 T cell receptor beta chains below, sequenced in a study of T cell responses to AZD1222 COVID-19 vaccine. The repertoire was sequenced with immunoSEQ multiplex PCR; TCRdb's copy has only in-frame clones and lacks some. The table has some 170,000 clones, roughly 89% seen once. Sequencing used peripheral blood, obtained on day 0 of AZD1222 vaccination. The source is an adult in good health.

In nucleotides, the CDR3 is TGCAGTGTTCCCGAAGCTAATGAGCAGTTCTTC. Translation gives CSVPEANEQFF. This sequence joins TRBV20-1 and TRBJ2-1; D is uncertain. Trimming stripped 7 bases from V and 7 bases from J, with 11 bases between. CDR3 size: 11 residues. The germline V gene encodes CDR1 DFQATT and CDR2 SNEGSKA (reference sequence).

The rearrangement links TRBV19 to TRBJ2-2, with D perhaps being TRBD1 or TRBD2 (5 bases each). Germline V gene sequence: CDR1 LNHDA, CDR2 SQIVND (reference sequence). V lost 1 base and J lost 4, with 7 bases in between. This CDR3 spans 14 amino acids. The CDR3 region is CASSIAGTTGELFF. The CDR3 DNA reads as TGTGCCAGTAGTATAGCTGGGACCACCGGGGAGCTGTTTTTT.

This chain connects TRBV28 to TRBJ2-1; TRBD2 agrees at 7 bases. After removal of 7 bases from V and 7 bases from J, the junction contained 7 bases not matched to a gene. Looked up from germline, CDR1 is MDHEN and CDR2 is SYDVKM. This CDR3 spans 13 amino acids. The CDR3 DNA sequence: TGTGCCAGCATTACGGCGGGGGAGAATGAGCAGTTCTTC. Its translation: CASITAGENEQFF.

The chain has TRBV4-1 and TRBJ2-3; the match to TRBD2 covers 14 bases. The V gene's germline CDR1 is MGHRA and CDR2 YSYEKL. This CDR3 spans 17 amino acids. J was trimmed by 6 bases and V by 1 base; bases with no gene match: 6. CDR3 residues: CASSQVAGTSGSDTQYF. CDR3 bases: TGCGCCAGCAGCCAAGTTGCCGGGACTAGCGGGAGTGATACGCAGTATTTT.

The chain uses TRBV9 and TRBJ1-1, with TRBD1 identical over 9 bases. The germline V gene has CDR1 SGDLS and CDR2 YYNGEE. V trimming: 3 bases; J trimming: 8 bases; junction bases outside the gene matches: 2. The CDR3 covers 12 residues. The CDR3 DNA is TGTGCCAGCAGCGGGGGACAGGGAGAAGCTTTCTTT. Translating gives CASSGGQGEAFF.

This clone has only a few counts. The CDR3 DNA reads as TGTGCCAGCAGACTCACAGAAATCTATGGAGGCTACACCTTC. Residues: CASRLTEIYGGYTF. The chain uses TRBV6-5 and TRBJ1-2; D gene uncertain. This CDR3 region has 14 residues. CDR1 and CDR2 from the germline V gene are MNHEY and SVGAGI. V was shortened by 6 bases and J by 8 bases, with 19 bases between the two germline ends.

The rearrangement joins TRBV3-1 (or the pseudogene TRBV3-2) to TRBJ2-2; D gene uncertain. CDR3 length: 14 residues. CDR1 and CDR2 (germline): LGHDT, YNNKEL (reference sequence). V was trimmed by 1 base and J by 2 bases, leaving 5 bases between them. The CDR3 nucleotides are TGTGCCAGCAGCCAAGTGGTAAACACCGGGGAGCTGTTTTTT. It translates to CASSQVVNTGELFF.

The chain carries TRBV5-4 and TRBJ2-2, with 12 bases aligning to TRBD2. V was clipped by 3 bases and J by 5 bases; unmatched bases: 11. This CDR3 contains 18 residues. The germline CDR1 and CDR2 sequences are SGHNT and YYREEE (reference sequence). Here the CDR3 DNA reads TGTGCCAGCAGCTACAAAACACTAGCGGGAGGCCTAACCGGGGAGCTGTTTTTT. This sequence encodes CASSYKTLAGGLTGELFF. Complete variable domain (other parts from reference TRBV5-4 and TRBJ2-2): ETGVTQSPTHLIKTRGQQVTLRCSSQSGHNTVSWYQQALGQGPQFIFQYYREEENGRGNFPPRFSGLQFPNYSSELNVNALELDDSALYLCASSYKTLAGGLTGELFFGEGSRLTVL.

The gene calls are TRBV11-2 and TRBJ2-3; D unclear. V was shortened by 1 base and J by 4 bases, with 18 bases between the two germline ends. The CDR3 is 17 residues long. Germline-derived CDR1 and CDR2 are SGHAT and FQNNGV. The CDR3: CASSLVDESAGADTQYF. The DNA for the CDR3 is TGTGCCAGCAGCTTAGTGGATGAGAGCGCTGGCGCAGATACGCAGTATTTT.

V gene TRBV4-2 combines with J gene TRBJ1-3; TRBD1 matches 8 bases. The CDR3 is made up of 12 amino acids. V lost 10 bases and J lost 4; bases outside the gene matches: 3. Germline V gene data show CDR1 as LGHNA and CDR2 as YNFKEQ. This chain's CDR3 is CATRGPGNTIYF. DNA for the CDR3: TGTGCCACCAGGGGGCCAGGAAACACCATATATTTT.

This chain links TRBV27 with TRBJ2-2; a weak D match, TRBD1 (6 bases). Germline CDR1 is MNHEY and CDR2 is SMNVEV (reference sequence). V lost 5 bases to trimming and J lost 4 bases, with 11 bases between them. This CDR3 has 14 residues. In DNA form, the CDR3 reads TGTGCCAGCAGTCTACACAGGGCCACCGGGGAGCTGTTTTTT. Translating gives CASSLHRATGELFF.

The rearrangement uses TRBV27 and TRBJ1-3; D is uncertain. The CDR3 totals 14 residues. Germline V gives CDR1 MNHEY, CDR2 SMNVEV (reference sequence). V lost 2 bases, J lost 1 base, and 6 bases lay in between. In DNA, the CDR3 is TGTGCCAGCAGTTTACAAGGATCTGGAAACACCATATATTTT. Translated, it gives CASSLQGSGNTIYF.

The chain employs TRBV15 and TRBJ1-2, with no clear D. V lost 5 bases and J 7 bases, leaving 17 bases between the germline ends. The CDR3 runs 14 residues. Germline V lookup: CDR1 LNHNV, CDR2 YYDKDF (reference sequence). The CDR3 sequence is CATSPGVAPSGYTF. CDR3 bases: TGTGCCACCAGCCCCGGGGTTGCCCCCTCTGGCTACACCTTC.

J is TRBJ2-7 and V is TRBV28; 8 bases are shared with TRBD1. CDR1 is MDHEN and CDR2 is SYDVKM in the germline V gene. The CDR3 runs 15 residues. Trimming took 5 bases from V and 7 from J; bases not matched to a gene: 13. As DNA, the CDR3 is TGTGCCAGCAGTACCACCGGGACAGGTACGGGGGAGCAGTACTTC. This encodes CASSTTGTGTGEQYF.

This rearrangement joins TRBV9 to TRBJ1-6, with a possible D match to TRBD1 (5 bases). Trimming cost V 1 base and J 11 bases, with 10 bases left between them. Germline V gene data show CDR1 as SGDLS and CDR2 as YYNGEE. This CDR3 is built from 13 residues. The CDR3 bases are TGTGCCAGCAGCGTAAAAGGGGAACCACCCCTCCACTTT. Translated: CASSVKGEPPLHF.

The genes are TRBV28 and TRBJ2-7, with D perhaps assigned TRBD1 or TRBD2 (5 bases each). Germline CDR1 MDHEN, CDR2 SYDVKM. CDR3 length: 14 amino acids. V dropped 6 bases and J dropped 3 bases, with 15 bases sitting between them. The CDR3 is CASRPGPRIYEQYF. CDR3 nucleotide sequence: TGTGCCAGCAGACCGGGACCCCGTATCTACGAGCAGTACTTC.

The chain carries TRBV7-2 and TRBJ2-5, with 8 bases fitting TRBD1. CDR1 is SGHTA and CDR2 is FQGNSA in the germline V gene. This CDR3 is built from 16 residues. With V trimmed by 2 bases and J by 4 bases, 9 bases remained unmatched. Written as DNA, the CDR3 is TGTGCCAGCAGCTTACACGGGCGACAGGGGCTAGAGACCCAGTACTTC. It encodes CASSLHGRQGLETQYF.

This chain joins TRBV29-1 and TRBJ1-2; possibly TRBD1 for D (5 bases). V lost 1 base and J 7 bases, leaving 10 bases between the germline ends. Germline loops: CDR1 SQVTM, CDR2 ANQGSEA. CDR3 length: 12 amino acids. CDR3 protein: CSVEGQFGGYTF. CDR3 coding DNA: TGCAGCGTTGAAGGACAGTTTGGTGGCTACACCTTC.

The chain combines TRBV29-1 with TRBJ2-7; D call uncertain. The V end was cut by 7 bases, the J end by 3 bases, with 13 bases between. Germline loops: CDR1 SQVTM, CDR2 ANQGSEA. The CDR3 loop spans 12 amino acids. DNA of the CDR3: TGCAGCGCGGTACTTAGCCTCTACGAGCAGTACTTC. This gives the protein CSAVLSLYEQYF.

With regard to this clone: Its ends do not fully match the called genes, so a read error is possible. The chain has TRBV7-2 and TRBJ1-1; D gene uncertain. The CDR3 covers 15 residues. The germline V gene has CDR1 SGHTA and CDR2 FQGNSA. The CDR3 DNA follows: TGTGCCAGCAGCTTAGTAAGTGACGTGAAGACTGAAGCTTTCTTT. It specifies CASSLVSDVKTEAFF.

This chain connects TRBV29-1 to TRBJ1-4; no definite D call. This CDR3 is built from 13 residues. V lost 4 bases, J lost 4 bases, and 10 bases lay in between. Germline V gives CDR1 SQVTM, CDR2 ANQGSEA. The CDR3 DNA follows: TGCAGCGTTGCCCAGAGACGTAATGAAAAACTGTTTTTT. Translating it yields CSVAQRRNEKLFF.